This T cell receptor beta chain was recovered during a study of OX40 agonist ivuxolimab in advanced cancers. In the study overall: The costimulatory receptor OX40 (CD134) was targeted by ivuxolimab, a fully human IgG2 agonistic monoclonal antibody. Intravenous ivuxolimab was administered to patients every 2 weeks at six dose levels: 0.01, 0.1, 0.3, 1.5, 3 and 10 mg/kg. Among the 50 to 55 dose-escalation patients, roughly 20 had hepatocellular carcinoma, about 15 melanoma, 9 renal cell carcinoma and 9 head and neck cancer. In the dose-escalation cohort, 82.7% of patients were male, and the mean age was approximately 60 years, with a range of roughly 23 to 85. Patients were allowed to have had prior anti-PD-1, anti-PD-L1 or anti-CTLA-4 therapy, and 40% to 45% of the dose-escalation patients had been treated with checkpoint inhibitors. Partial responses were achieved by three dose-escalation patients, of whom one had hepatocellular carcinoma and two had cutaneous melanoma. Peripheral TCRbeta sequencing was intended to test whether TCR sequence diversity was altered and clonal T-cell expansion was caused by ivuxolimab. The paper describes the monotherapy dose-escalation part (N of about 55 patients) of the phase I trial of ivuxolimab. Results and caveats for the whole study, not just this receptor: Antigen specificity was not determined for the clonally expanded peripheral T cells. After ivuxolimab, expanded clones were on average more numerous among CD8+ T cells than among CD4+ T cells. Low levels of normalized T-cell clonal expansion were also seen in some patients who did not respond. At doses of 0.1 to 3.0 mg/kg, clonal expansion of both CD4+ and CD8+ T cells in blood was seen between baseline and week 6. In the 0.1-3.0 mg/kg groups, partial responders had among the lowest normalized peripheral clonal expansion, particularly in CD8+ T cells.

To sequence the TCRbeta CDR3 region, genomic DNA was isolated from the sorted cells. TCRbeta CDR3 regions were sequenced using the immunoSEQ Assay. As stored in TCRdb, this immuneACCESS dataset retains in-frame rearrangements with V and J assigned. A fraction of the clones does not appear; measured against another copy, unresolved V genes explain less than half of the discrepancy, and the remainder lacks a known reason. The table for this sample lists 70,000 or so clones; about nine tenths of them were counted only once. Of the sample, about 1.3% falls within the top ten clones. The trial excluded patients who had a history of autoimmune disease or who were on systemic immunosuppression. In every dose cohort, peripheral blood was drawn for TCR sequencing at baseline, cycle 4 day 1, and cycle 7 day 1. The samples were drawn from a first-in-human, open-label, multicenter phase I dose-escalation trial of ivuxolimab. Adults with locally advanced or metastatic melanoma, renal cell, hepatocellular, or head and neck squamous cell carcinoma were enrolled in the trial. Before TCR sequencing, CD4+ T cells and CD8+ T cells from peripheral blood were sorted into separate populations.

V loses 5 bases of germline sequence and J loses 0 bases, and the interval between the two ends is 11 bases. From the germline V gene, CDR1 is SGHTA and CDR2 is FQGTGA. Spanning cysteine to phenylalanine, the CDR3 consists of 15 amino acids. CDR3 DNA is the only sequence kept; it has 45 bases, read in frame from the first base. This clone was recorded a few times. What this receptor recognizes is not known. No base quality values were provided; no much bigger clone lies one nucleotide off. The source was CD4+ or CD8+ T cells sorted from blood, collected in a trial of the OX40 agonist ivuxolimab. In this chain, TRBV7-3 is recombined with TRBJ1-3; no D gene is confidently identified. The TCR was taken from an adult with an advanced solid tumor such as melanoma, head and neck, liver or kidney cancer. The bases read TGTGCCAGCAGCCGACGACCGGACTCTGGAAACACCATATATTTT. This encodes CASSRRPDSGNTIYF.